The 5 T cell receptor beta chains below come from one sample, sequenced in a study of long-term antiretroviral therapy in people with HIV. The immunoSEQ assay was v3.0, run at survey level. This table comes from immunoSEQ multiplex PCR, and its TCRdb copy is limited to in-frame clones, with some not included. The table includes 15,000 or so clones, 75% to 85% detected once. The source material was unsorted PBMCs, sampled at the start of antiretroviral therapy. The receptors shown here come from a young man with HIV.

This rearrangement joins TRBV27 to TRBJ2-7; D is unclear. The germline V gene has CDR1 MNHEY and CDR2 SMNVEV (reference sequence). The CDR3 consists of 11 residues. Between the trimmed V and J ends, which lost 1 base and 7 bases, there was a span of 5 bases. CDR3: CASSLLGEQYF. CDR3 nucleotides: TGTGCCAGCAGTTTATTGGGTGAGCAGTACTTC.

V gene TRBV15 combines with J gene TRBJ2-3; possibly TRBD2 for D (5 bases). This CDR3 contains 17 residues. V was pared by 3 bases and J by 4 bases, with 20 bases between. Germline CDR1 LNHNV, CDR2 YYDKDF (reference sequence). CDR3 amino acids: CATSSDRERLWADTQYF. CDR3 coding DNA: TGTGCCACCAGCAGCGACCGCGAGCGGCTTTGGGCAGATACGCAGTATTTT. Based on the CDR3 plus reference TRBV15 and TRBJ2-3, the full variable domain is DAMVIQNPRYQVTQFGKPVTLSCSQTLNHNVMYWYQQKSSQAPKLLFHYYDKDFNNEADTPDNFQSRRPNTSFCFLDIRSPGLGDTAMYLCATSSDRERLWADTQYFGPGTRLTVL.

The chain employs TRBV4-1 and TRBJ2-7, with 7 bases that match TRBD2. The CDR3 consists of 16 residues. The V gene's germline CDR1 is MGHRA and CDR2 YSYEKL. V shed 0 bases and J 2 bases; nucleotides not matched to a gene: 7. The CDR3 loop is CASSQDTGTTAYEQYF. The CDR3 bases are TGCGCCAGCAGCCAAGACACGGGGACTACGGCCTACGAGCAGTACTTC.

The rearrangement links TRBV23-1 to TRBJ1-2, with D perhaps matching TRBD1 (5 bases). TRBV23-1 is filed as an ORF, its function uncertain. V dropped 2 bases and J dropped 3 bases, with 19 bases sitting between them. CDR3 length: 17 residues. The CDR3 protein is CASSQRRGNNSHYGYTF. CDR3 DNA sequence: TGCGCCAGCAGTCAACGGCGGGGCAACAATAGTCACTATGGCTACACCTTC.

V is TRBV5-3 and J is TRBJ1-2; D unresolved. TRBV5-3 is noted as an ORF with a role that remains uncertain. Trimming took 4 bases from V and 6 from J, leaving 19 bases between them. This CDR3 has 15 residues. DNA for the CDR3: TGTGCCAGAAGCGGCGCCGGCACAAATTCGCATGGCTACACCTTC. Protein: CARSGAGTNSHGYTF.